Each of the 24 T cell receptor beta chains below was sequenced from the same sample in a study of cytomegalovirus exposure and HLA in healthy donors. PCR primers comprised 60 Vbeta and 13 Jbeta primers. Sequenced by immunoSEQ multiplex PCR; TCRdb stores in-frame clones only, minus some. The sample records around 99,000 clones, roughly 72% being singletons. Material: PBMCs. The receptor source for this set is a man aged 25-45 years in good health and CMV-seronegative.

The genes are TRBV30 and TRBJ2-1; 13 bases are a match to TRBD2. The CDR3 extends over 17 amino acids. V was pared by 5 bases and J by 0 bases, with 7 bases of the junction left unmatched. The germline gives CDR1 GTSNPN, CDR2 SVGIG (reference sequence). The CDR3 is CAWPGTSGKGSYNEQFF. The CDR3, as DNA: TGTGCCTGGCCCGGGACTAGCGGGAAAGGCTCCTACAATGAGCAGTTCTTC.

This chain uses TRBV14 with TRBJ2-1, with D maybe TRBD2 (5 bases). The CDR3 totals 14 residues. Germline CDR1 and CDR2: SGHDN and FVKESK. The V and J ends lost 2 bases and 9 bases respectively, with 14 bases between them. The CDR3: CASSQLLGLGEQFF. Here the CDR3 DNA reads TGTGCCAGCAGCCAATTACTAGGGTTGGGTGAGCAGTTCTTC.

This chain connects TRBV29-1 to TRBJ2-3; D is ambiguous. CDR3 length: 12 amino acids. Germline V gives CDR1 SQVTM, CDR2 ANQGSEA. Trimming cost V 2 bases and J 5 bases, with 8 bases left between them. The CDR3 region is CSVELSVDTQYF. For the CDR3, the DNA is TGCAGCGTTGAATTGTCGGTAGATACGCAGTATTTT.

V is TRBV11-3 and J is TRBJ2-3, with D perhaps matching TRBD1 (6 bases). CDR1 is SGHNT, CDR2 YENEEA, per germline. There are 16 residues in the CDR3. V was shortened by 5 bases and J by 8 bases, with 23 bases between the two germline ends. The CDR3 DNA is TGTGCCAGCAGCCAGGGGACACTAGGGTCCGCAGTTACGCAGTATTTT. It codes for CASSQGTLGSAVTQYF.

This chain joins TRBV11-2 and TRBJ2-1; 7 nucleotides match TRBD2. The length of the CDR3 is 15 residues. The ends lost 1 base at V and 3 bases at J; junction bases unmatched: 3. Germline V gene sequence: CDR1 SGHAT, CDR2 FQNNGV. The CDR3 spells CASSLGRTSYNEQFF. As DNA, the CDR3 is TGTGCCAGCAGCTTAGGCCGGACTAGCTACAATGAGCAGTTCTTC.

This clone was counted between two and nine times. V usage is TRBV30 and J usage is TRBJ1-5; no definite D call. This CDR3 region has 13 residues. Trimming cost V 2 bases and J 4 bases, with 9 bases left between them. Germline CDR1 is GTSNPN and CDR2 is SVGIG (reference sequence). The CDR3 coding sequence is TGTGCCTGGAGTAAACCGGGGAATCAGCCCCAGCATTTT. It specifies CAWSKPGNQPQHF.

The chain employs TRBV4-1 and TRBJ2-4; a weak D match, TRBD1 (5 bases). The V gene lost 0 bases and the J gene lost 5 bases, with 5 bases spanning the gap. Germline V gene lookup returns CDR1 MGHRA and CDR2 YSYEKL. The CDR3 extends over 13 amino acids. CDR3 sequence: CASSQDRENIQYF. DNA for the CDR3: TGCGCCAGCAGCCAAGACAGGGAAAACATTCAGTACTTC.

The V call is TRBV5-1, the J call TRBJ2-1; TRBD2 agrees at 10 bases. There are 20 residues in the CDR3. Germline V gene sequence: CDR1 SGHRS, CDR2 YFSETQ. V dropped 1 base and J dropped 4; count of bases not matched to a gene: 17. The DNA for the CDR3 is TGCGCCAGCAGCTTGACTAGCGGGATAAGTAAAGGCATATCGTACAATGAGCAGTTCTTC. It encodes CASSLTSGISKGISYNEQFF.

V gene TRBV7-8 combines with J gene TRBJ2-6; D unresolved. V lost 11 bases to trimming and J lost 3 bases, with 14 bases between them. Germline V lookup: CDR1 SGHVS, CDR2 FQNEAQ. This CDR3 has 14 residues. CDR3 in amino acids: CAGATRSGANVLTF. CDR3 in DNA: TGTGCCGGAGCAACAAGGAGTGGGGCCAACGTCCTGACTTTC.

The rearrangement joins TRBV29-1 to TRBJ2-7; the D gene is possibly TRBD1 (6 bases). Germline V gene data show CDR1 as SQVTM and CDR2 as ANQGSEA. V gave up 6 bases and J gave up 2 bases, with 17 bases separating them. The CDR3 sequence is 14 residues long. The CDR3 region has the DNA TGCAGCGTAACCACGACAGGACAACCCTACGAGCAGTACTTC. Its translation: CSVTTTGQPYEQYF.

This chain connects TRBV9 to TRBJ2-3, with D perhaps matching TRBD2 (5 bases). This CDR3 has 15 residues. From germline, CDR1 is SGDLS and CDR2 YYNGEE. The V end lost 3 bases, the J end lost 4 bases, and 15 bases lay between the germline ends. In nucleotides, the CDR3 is TGTGCCAGCAGCGCGTCGGGGATAGAGTCAGATACGCAGTATTTT. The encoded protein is CASSASGIESDTQYF.

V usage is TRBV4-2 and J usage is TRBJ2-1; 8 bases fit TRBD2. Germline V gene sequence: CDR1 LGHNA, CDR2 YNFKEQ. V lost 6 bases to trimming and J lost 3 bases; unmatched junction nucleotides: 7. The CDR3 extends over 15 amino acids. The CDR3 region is CASRFTGGRYNEQFF. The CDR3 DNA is TGTGCCAGCAGATTTACGGGAGGGCGCTACAATGAGCAGTTCTTC.

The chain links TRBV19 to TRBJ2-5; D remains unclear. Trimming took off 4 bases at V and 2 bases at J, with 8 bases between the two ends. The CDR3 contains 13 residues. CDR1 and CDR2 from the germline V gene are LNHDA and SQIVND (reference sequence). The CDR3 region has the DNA TGTGCCAGTAGTAGGTCAGATCAAGAGACCCAGTACTTC. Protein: CASSRSDQETQYF.

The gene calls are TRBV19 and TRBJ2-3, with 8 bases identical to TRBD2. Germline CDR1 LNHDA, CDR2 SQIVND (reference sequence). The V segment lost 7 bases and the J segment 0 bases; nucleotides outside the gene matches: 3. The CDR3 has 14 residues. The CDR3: CASKAGVSTDTQYF. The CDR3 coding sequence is TGTGCCAGTAAAGCGGGAGTTAGCACAGATACGCAGTATTTT.

The CDR3 protein is CASSIREERGGTGELFF. The CDR3 DNA sequence: TGTGCCAGTAGTATCCGGGAGGAAAGGGGTGGCACCGGGGAGCTGTTTTTT. V usage is TRBV19 and J usage is TRBJ2-2, with 7 nucleotides matching TRBD2. CDR1 LNHDA and CDR2 SQIVND come from the germline V gene (reference sequence). V lost 3 bases, J lost 4 bases, and 11 bases stayed unmatched. This CDR3 is built from 17 residues. Variable domain in full (rest from reference TRBV19 and TRBJ2-2): DGGITQSPKYLFRKEGQNVTLSCEQNLNHDAMYWYRQDPGQGLRLIYYSQIVNDFQKGDIAEGYSVSREKKESFPLTVTSAQKNPTAFYLCASSIREERGGTGELFFGEGSRLTVL.

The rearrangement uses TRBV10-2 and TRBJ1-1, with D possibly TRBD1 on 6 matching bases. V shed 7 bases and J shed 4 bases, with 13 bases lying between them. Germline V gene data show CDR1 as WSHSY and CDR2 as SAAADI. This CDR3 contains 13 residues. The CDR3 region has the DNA TGCGCCAGCACCCCCCAGGGGATCACTGAAGCTTTCTTT. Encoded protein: CASTPQGITEAFF.

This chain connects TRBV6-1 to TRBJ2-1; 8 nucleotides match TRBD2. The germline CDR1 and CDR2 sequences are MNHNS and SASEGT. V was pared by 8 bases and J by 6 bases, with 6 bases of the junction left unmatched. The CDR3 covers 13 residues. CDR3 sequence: CASETSGSNEQFF. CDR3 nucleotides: TGTGCCAGCGAAACCAGCGGGAGCAATGAGCAGTTCTTC.

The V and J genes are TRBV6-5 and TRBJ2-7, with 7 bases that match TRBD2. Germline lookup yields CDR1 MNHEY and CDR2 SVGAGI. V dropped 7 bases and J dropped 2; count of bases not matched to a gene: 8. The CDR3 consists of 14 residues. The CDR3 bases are TGTGCCAGCACGCAAAGTGGGGGGGCCTACGAGCAGTACTTC. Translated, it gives CASTQSGGAYEQYF.

The CDR3 coding sequence is TGCGCCAGCAGCCACTCAAGCGGGGGCAGCACAGATACGCAGTATTTT. This codes for CASSHSSGGSTDTQYF. The genes are TRBV4-1 and TRBJ2-3; TRBD2 matches at 8 bases. V dropped 3 bases and J dropped 0; count of bases not matched to a gene: 5. This CDR3 region has 16 residues. Per the germline V gene, CDR1 is MGHRA and CDR2 is YSYEKL.

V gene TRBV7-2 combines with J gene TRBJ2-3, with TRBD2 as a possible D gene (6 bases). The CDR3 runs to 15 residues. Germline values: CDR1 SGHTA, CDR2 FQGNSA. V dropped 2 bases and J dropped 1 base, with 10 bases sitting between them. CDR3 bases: TGTGCCAGCAGCTTACCCGGGACTGGCACAGATACGCAGTATTTT. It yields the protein CASSLPGTGTDTQYF.

The CDR3 coding sequence is TGTGCCAGCAGCACTTTAAGACAGGGGAACGGCTACACCTTC. It codes for CASSTLRQGNGYTF. This chain links TRBV21-1 with TRBJ1-2; TRBD1 is the table's D call, not checked against the DNA. TRBV21-1 has pseudogene status. The CDR3 has 14 residues.

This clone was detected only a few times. Written as DNA, the CDR3 is TGTGCCAGCTCACCCCAGGACAGGGCTAACACCGGGGAGCTGTTTTTT. This sequence encodes CASSPQDRANTGELFF. J is TRBJ2-2 and V is TRBV18; the match to TRBD1 covers 8 bases. The CDR3 spans 16 residues. The germline CDR1 and CDR2 sequences are KGHSH and LQKENI. The V and J ends lost 3 bases and 2 bases, in that order; junction bases with no gene match: 5.

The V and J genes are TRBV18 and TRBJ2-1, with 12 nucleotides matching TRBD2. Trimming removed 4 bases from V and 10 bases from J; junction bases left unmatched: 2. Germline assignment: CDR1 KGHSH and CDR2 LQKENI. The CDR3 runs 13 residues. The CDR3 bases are TGTGCCAGCTCACTGACTAGCGGGGGAGAGCAGTTCTTC. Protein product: CASSLTSGGEQFF. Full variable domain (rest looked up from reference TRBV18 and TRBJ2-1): NAGVMQNPRHLVRRRGQEARLRCSPMKGHSHVYWYRQLPEEGLKFMVYLQKENIIDESGMPKERFSAEFPKEGPSILRIQQVVRGDSAAYFCASSLTSGGEQFFGPGTRLTVL.

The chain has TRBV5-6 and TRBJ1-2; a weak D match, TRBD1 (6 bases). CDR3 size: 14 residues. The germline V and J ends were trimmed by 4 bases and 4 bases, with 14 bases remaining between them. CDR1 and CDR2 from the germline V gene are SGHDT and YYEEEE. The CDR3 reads CASSHQQGAYGYTF. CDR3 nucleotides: TGTGCCAGCAGCCACCAACAGGGTGCCTATGGCTACACCTTC.